This entry lists 12 T cell receptor beta chains sequenced from one sample in a study of Graves' ophthalmopathy and Graves' hyperthyroidism. Using RNA transcripts, the TCR beta CDR3 regions were amplified. The authors performed first-round RT-PCR with HTBI primers and then a second-round multiplex PCR. TCRdb ran MiXCR on the multiplex PCR reads and lists one entry per CDR3 protein. The repertoire holds about 640,000 distinct CDR3 sequences, with just over 40% as singletons. The sequenced material came from peripheral blood. Every receptor here comes from an adult man with Graves' ophthalmopathy.

This clonotype appeared many times. This CDR3 reads CASSLRQGTGELFF. The CDR3 region has the DNA TGTGCCAGCAGCTTAAGACAGGGGACCGGGGAGCTGTTTTTT. This chain links TRBV7-6 with TRBJ2-2; 8 positions agree with TRBD1. CDR1 SGHVS and CDR2 FNYEAQ come from the germline V gene. V lost 2 bases to trimming and J lost 5 bases; unmatched junction nucleotides: 1. This CDR3 has 14 amino acids. The entire variable domain, with the rest obtained from reference TRBV7-6 and TRBJ2-2, is as follows: GAGVSQSPRYKVTKRGQDVALRCDPISGHVSLYWYRQALGQGPEFLTYFNYEAQQDKSGLPNDRFSAERPEGSISTLTIQRTEQRDSAMYRCASSLRQGTGELFFGEGSRLTVL.

Note on this clonotype: A much larger clonotype is one base distant, so this may be a read error. The rearrangement uses TRBV15 and TRBJ2-5, with D possibly matching TRBD2 (6 bases). There are 15 residues in the CDR3. Germline CDR1 reads LNHNV; CDR2 reads YYDKDF (reference sequence). The CDR3 DNA reads TGTGCCACCAGCGGGATGGGACTTGCCCAAGAGAGCCAGTACTTC. Residues: CATSGMGLAQESQYF.

This clonotype was counted at least ten times. The chain has TRBV7-6 and TRBJ1-1, with D perhaps TRBD1 (5 bases). The CDR3 contains 13 residues. The V end lost 3 bases, the J end lost 7 bases, and 12 bases lay between the germline ends. Germline V lookup: CDR1 SGHVS, CDR2 FNYEAQ. The chain's CDR3 is CASSLGGENEAFF. CDR3 bases: TGTGCCAGCAGCTTGGGAGGGGAGAATGAAGCTTTCTTT.

The chain links TRBV29-1 to TRBJ2-7, with 9 positions matching TRBD1. Per the germline V gene, CDR1 is SQVTM and CDR2 is ANQGSEA. V shed 8 bases, J shed 3 bases, and the junction held 8 bases outside the gene matches. CDR3 size: 13 residues. CDR3 nucleotide sequence: TGCAGCTTAGTGGGACAGGGTCGCTACGAGCAGTACTTC. It yields the protein CSLVGQGRYEQYF.

As concerns this clonotype: The final CDR3 position lacks the conserved phenylalanine or tryptophan, pointing to a likely read error. Because the CDR3's place on the DNA is in doubt, the DNA is left out and the CDR3 is given as listed by TCRdb. The chain has TRBV20-1 and TRBJ1-2; the DNA was not used to check the table's D call, TRBD1. Germline V gene data show CDR1 as DFQATT and CDR2 as SNEGSKA (reference sequence). The length of the CDR3 is 9 amino acids, counting both ends. The chain's CDR3 is CSARGGGPR.

The chain combines TRBV20-1 with TRBJ2-7; perhaps TRBD1 as D (7 bases). The CDR3 runs 15 residues. Trimming took 0 bases from V and 4 from J, leaving 16 bases between them. CDR1 is DFQATT, CDR2 SNEGSKA, per germline (reference sequence). CDR3 bases: TGCAGTGCTAGAGATCGCGCAGGGGGGAGGTACGAGCAGTACTTC. It specifies CSARDRAGGRYEQYF.

This clonotype has ten or more counts. The V and J genes are TRBV29-1 and TRBJ1-5, with a weak D call TRBD1 (5 bases). The CDR3 loop spans 13 amino acids. The V and J ends lost 1 base and 7 bases respectively, with 11 bases between them. CDR1 SQVTM and CDR2 ANQGSEA come from the germline V gene. CDR3 protein: CSVEGRDGQPQHF. Written as DNA, the CDR3 is TGCAGCGTTGAAGGTAGGGACGGCCAGCCCCAGCATTTT.

This clonotype has more than one count but fewer than ten. This chain connects TRBV19 to TRBJ1-5, with 7 bases identical to TRBD1. Germline trimming cut 3 bases from V and 6 bases from J; bases unmatched to any gene: 8. This CDR3 is 15 amino acids long. Germline V lookup: CDR1 LNHDA, CDR2 SQIVND (reference sequence). CDR3 region: CASSIISGGGQPQHF. The CDR3 bases are TGTGCCAGTAGTATTATCTCAGGGGGTGGTCAGCCCCAGCATTTT. Drawing the rest from reference TRBV19 and TRBJ1-5, the complete variable domain is DGGITQSPKYLFRKEGQNVTLSCEQNLNHDAMYWYRQDPGQGLRLIYYSQIVNDFQKGDIAEGYSVSREKKESFPLTVTSAQKNPTAFYLCASSIISGGGQPQHFGDGTRLSIL.

The chain joins TRBV4-2 to TRBJ2-6; TRBD1 matches 9 bases. The CDR3 contains 18 residues. Germline V CDR1 and CDR2: LGHNA, YNFKEQ. V was clipped by 0 bases and J by 2 bases; unmatched bases: 5. CDR3 sequence (DNA): TGTGCCAGCAGCCAAGATGACAGGGGGGCAGCTGGGGCCAACGTCCTGACTTTC. Its translation is CASSQDDRGAAGANVLTF.

In this sample, this clonotype turned up many times. CDR3 sequence: CASSQGTGDNYGYTF. CDR3 nucleotides: TGCGCCAGCAGCCAAGGGACAGGGGATAACTATGGCTACACCTTC. V usage is TRBV4-1 and J usage is TRBJ1-2; TRBD1 aligns across 9 bases. In germline, CDR1 is MGHRA, CDR2 YSYEKL. The CDR3 has 15 residues. Trimming cost V 1 base and J 1 base; bases outside gene matches: 1.

Many counts were recorded for this clonotype. The chain couples TRBV6-6 to TRBJ1-2, with 9 bases identical to TRBD1. The CDR3 covers 14 residues. V trimming: 2 bases; J trimming: 6 bases; junction bases outside the gene matches: 4. The germline V gene encodes CDR1 MNHNY and CDR2 SVGAGI (reference sequence). CDR3 sequence: CASSYGWTGDGYTF. The CDR3 DNA reads as TGTGCCAGCAGTTACGGATGGACAGGGGATGGCTACACCTTC.

Many counts were recorded for this clonotype. The chain carries TRBV7-6 and TRBJ2-5; D unresolved. Germline values: CDR1 SGHVS, CDR2 FNYEAQ. Trimming took 1 base from V and 12 from J, leaving 12 bases between them. The length of the CDR3 is 12 residues. As DNA, the CDR3 is TGTGCCAGCAGCTTAGGAGGTCCGGCGGAGTACTTC. It codes for CASSLGGPAEYF.